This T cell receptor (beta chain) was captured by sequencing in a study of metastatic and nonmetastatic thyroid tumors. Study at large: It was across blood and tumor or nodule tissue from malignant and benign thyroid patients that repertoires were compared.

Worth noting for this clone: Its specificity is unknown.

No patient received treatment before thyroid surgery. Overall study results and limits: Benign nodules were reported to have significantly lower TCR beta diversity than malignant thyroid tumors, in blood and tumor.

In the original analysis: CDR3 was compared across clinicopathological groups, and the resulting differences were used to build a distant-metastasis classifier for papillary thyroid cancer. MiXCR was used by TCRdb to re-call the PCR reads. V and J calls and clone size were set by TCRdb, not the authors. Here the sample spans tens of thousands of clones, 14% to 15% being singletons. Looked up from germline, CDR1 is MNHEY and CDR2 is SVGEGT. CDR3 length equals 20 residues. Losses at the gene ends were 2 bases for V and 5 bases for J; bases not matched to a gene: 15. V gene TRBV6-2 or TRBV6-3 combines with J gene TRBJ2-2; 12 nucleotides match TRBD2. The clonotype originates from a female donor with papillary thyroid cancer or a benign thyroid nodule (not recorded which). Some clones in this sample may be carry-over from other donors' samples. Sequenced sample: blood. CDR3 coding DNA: TGTGCCAGCAGTTACAGGGGGCCTGGGACTAGCGGGCTAGGTACCGGGGAGCTGTTTTTT. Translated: CASSYRGPGTSGLGTGELFF.